The entry below describes one T cell receptor beta chain. What it binds is unknown. The source of the sample is a study of cytomegalovirus exposure and HLA in healthy donors. Sequencing was performed with immunoSEQ multiplex PCR; in TCRdb, only in-frame clones are kept and a portion is missing. The sample has about 360,000 clones, roughly 88% seen once. General study findings and limits: Most TCR sequences were rare, but some public TCRs occurred in many donors. It was reportedly the case that the classifier diagnosed cytomegalovirus status with high specificity and sensitivity.

This TCR came from a woman in her late teens or twenties in good health and CMV-seronegative. The sequenced material came from PBMCs.

CDR3 amino acids: CASSSQSPKQGAGYGYTF. The CDR3 DNA follows: TGTGCCAGCAGTTCACAATCACCTAAACAGGGCGCCGGCTATGGCTACACCTTC. The J gene is TRBJ1-2, the V gene TRBV27, with TRBD1 as a possible D gene (6 bases). V lost 4 bases and J 4 bases, leaving 25 bases between the germline ends. This CDR3 has 18 amino acids. Germline values: CDR1 MNHEY, CDR2 SMNVEV (reference sequence).